Following are 15 T cell receptor beta chains from one sample sequenced in a study of blood T cell repertoires in COVID-19. This table comes from immunoSEQ multiplex PCR, and its TCRdb copy is limited to in-frame clones, with some not included. Of fewer than 200,000 clones in the sample, around 72% were seen once. The material sequenced was peripheral blood. The receptors originated from a woman older than 75 with acute or convalescent COVID-19.

J is TRBJ2-5 and V is TRBV12-5; TRBD2 is a possible D gene (6 bases). The V and J ends lost 4 bases and 2 bases respectively, with 8 bases between them. This CDR3 is built from 13 residues. Germline V gene lookup returns CDR1 LGHNT and CDR2 FRNRAP. CDR3 DNA sequence: TGTGCTAGTGGTTCTAGCGTACAAGAGACCCAGTACTTC. It is translated as CASGSSVQETQYF.

The rearrangement joins TRBV5-4 to TRBJ1-2; D is unclear. The ends were cut back, 3 bases at V and 5 bases at J, with 11 bases in the middle. The CDR3 is 13 amino acids. Germline CDR1 reads SGHNT; CDR2 reads YYREEE (reference sequence). In DNA form, the CDR3 reads TGTGCCAGCAGCTCGGGCGGGGAATATGGCTACACCTTC. This sequence encodes CASSSGGEYGYTF.

The chain employs TRBV12-3 or TRBV12-4 and TRBJ1-4; the D gene is possibly TRBD1 (5 bases). The V end was cut by 5 bases, the J end by 7 bases, with 11 bases between. The CDR3 loop spans 13 amino acids. DNA for the CDR3: TGTGCCAGCAGTCGGGGGTGGGGTGAAAAACTGTTTTTT. Its protein is CASSRGWGEKLFF.

V gene TRBV28 combines with J gene TRBJ2-2; 12 bases align to TRBD2. The CDR3 extends over 16 amino acids. Germline lookup yields CDR1 MDHEN and CDR2 SYDVKM. V gave up 2 bases and J gave up 7 bases; unmatched junction bases: 5. The CDR3: CASSLRTSGIGGELFF. Written as DNA, the CDR3 is TGTGCCAGCAGTTTAAGGACTAGCGGGATCGGCGGGGAGCTGTTTTTT.

The chain employs TRBV28 and TRBJ2-5, with D possibly being TRBD1 (5 bases). CDR1 and CDR2 from the germline V gene are MDHEN and SYDVKM. V shed 6 bases and J shed 3 bases, with 8 bases lying between them. The CDR3 spans 12 residues. In nucleotides, the CDR3 is TGTGCCAGCAGCGACAGAAAAGAGACCCAGTACTTC. It specifies CASSDRKETQYF. The whole variable domain, remainder taken from reference TRBV28 and TRBJ2-5, is DVKVTQSSRYLVKRTGEKVFLECVQDMDHENMFWYRQDPGLGLRLIYFSYDVKMKEKGDIPEGYSVSREKKERFSLILESASTNQTSMYLCASSDRKETQYFGPGTRLLVL.

This clone was observed a handful of times. J is TRBJ2-1 and V is TRBV3-1 (or the pseudogene TRBV3-2); D ambiguous. Looked up from germline, CDR1 is LGHDT and CDR2 is YNNKEL (reference sequence). CDR3 length: 15 amino acids. The V end lost 1 base, the J end lost 5 bases, and 12 bases lay between the germline ends. CDR3 sequence (DNA): TGTGCCAGCAGCCAAGTTTATGGCGGCCACAATGAGCAGTTCTTC. Translation: CASSQVYGGHNEQFF.

CDR3 loop: CASSLRDGRGYEQYF. In nucleotides, the CDR3 is TGTGCCAGCAGCCTCAGGGACGGGAGGGGGTACGAGCAGTACTTC. The rearrangement uses TRBV7-8 and TRBJ2-7, with TRBD2 matching 8 bases. The CDR3 covers 15 residues. CDR1 SGHVS and CDR2 FQNEAQ come from the germline V gene. The V gene end was trimmed by 5 bases and the J gene end by 4 bases; junction bases not matched to a gene: 10. Drawing the rest from reference TRBV7-8 and TRBJ2-7, the complete variable domain is GAGVSQSPRYKVAKRGQDVALRCDPISGHVSLFWYQQALGQGPEFLTYFQNEAQLDKSGLPSDRFFAERPEGSVSTLKIQRTQQEDSAVYLCASSLRDGRGYEQYFGPGTRLTVT.

A few counts support this clone. This sequence joins TRBV28 and TRBJ1-1, with D unclear. V lost 11 bases and J 2 bases, leaving 15 bases between the germline ends. The CDR3 has 13 residues. From germline, CDR1 is MDHEN and CDR2 SYDVKM. CDR3 region: CARTFSRNTEAFF. CDR3 bases: TGTGCCCGGACTTTCTCGCGTAACACTGAAGCTTTCTTT.

J is TRBJ2-3 and V is TRBV5-6; D is unresolved. From germline, CDR1 is SGHDT and CDR2 YYEEEE. The CDR3 is made up of 15 amino acids. Trimming took 4 bases from V and 3 from J, leaving 15 bases between them. The CDR3 region is CASSARGPRTDTQYF. The CDR3 DNA follows: TGTGCCAGCAGCGCCCGTGGGCCCCGGACAGATACGCAGTATTTT.

The rearrangement links TRBV5-4 to TRBJ1-2, with 8 bases that match TRBD1. Germline CDR1 reads SGHNT; CDR2 reads YYREEE (reference sequence). This CDR3 region has 16 residues. Trimming removed 0 bases from V and 8 bases from J; junction bases left unmatched: 12. CDR3 in DNA: TGTGCCAGCAGCTTGGGGGGGACAGGACTTATTTCCGGCTACACCTTC. Its translation: CASSLGGTGLISGYTF.

This chain uses TRBV3-1 (or the pseudogene TRBV3-2) with TRBJ1-4; 7 nucleotides agree with TRBD1. The CDR3 runs 13 residues. The V segment lost 8 bases and the J segment 8 bases; nucleotides outside the gene matches: 8. Looked up from germline, CDR1 is LGHDT and CDR2 is YNNKEL (reference sequence). The CDR3 reads CASGTAWGEKLFF. The CDR3 DNA reads TGTGCCAGCGGGACAGCATGGGGGGAAAAACTGTTTTTT.

The chain combines TRBV10-1 with TRBJ2-3; 7 bases align to TRBD2. CDR1 and CDR2 from the germline V gene are WNHNN and SYGVQD (reference sequence). V lost 5 bases to trimming and J lost 4 bases; unmatched junction nucleotides: 6. The CDR3 totals 14 residues. The CDR3 DNA reads as TGCGCCAGCAGTCAAGCTAGCGGACCAGATACGCAGTATTTT. This translates into CASSQASGPDTQYF.

This chain links TRBV19 with TRBJ2-4, with 7 nucleotides matching TRBD2. This CDR3 comprises 13 residues. V was pared by 10 bases and J by 7 bases, with 10 bases of the junction left unmatched. Germline values: CDR1 LNHDA, CDR2 SQIVND (reference sequence). DNA of the CDR3: TGTGCCACAACAGAAACTAGCGCTAACATTCAGTACTTC. The encoded protein is CATTETSANIQYF. The full variable domain, rest sourced from reference TRBV19 and TRBJ2-4, is DGGITQSPKYLFRKEGQNVTLSCEQNLNHDAMYWYRQDPGQGLRLIYYSQIVNDFQKGDIAEGYSVSREKKESFPLTVTSAQKNPTAFYLCATTETSANIQYFGAGTRLSVL.

The rearrangement uses TRBV6-5 and TRBJ1-2; 7 positions agree with TRBD1. The CDR3 consists of 14 residues. Germline loops: CDR1 MNHEY, CDR2 SVGAGI. The V gene end was trimmed by 5 bases and the J gene end by 2 bases; junction bases not matched to a gene: 5. The CDR3 loop is CASSQDRTNYGYTF. CDR3 bases: TGTGCCAGCAGTCAGGACAGGACAAACTATGGCTACACCTTC.

The CDR3 loop reads CASSPNAGQGASNQPQHF. CDR3 nucleotides: TGTGCCAGCTCACCAAATGCCGGACAGGGGGCAAGCAATCAGCCCCAGCATTTT. The chain joins TRBV18 to TRBJ1-5; 11 bases line up with TRBD1. Trimming took 2 bases from V and 1 from J; bases not matched to a gene: 7. Germline V CDR1 and CDR2: KGHSH, LQKENI. This CDR3 is 18 amino acids long.